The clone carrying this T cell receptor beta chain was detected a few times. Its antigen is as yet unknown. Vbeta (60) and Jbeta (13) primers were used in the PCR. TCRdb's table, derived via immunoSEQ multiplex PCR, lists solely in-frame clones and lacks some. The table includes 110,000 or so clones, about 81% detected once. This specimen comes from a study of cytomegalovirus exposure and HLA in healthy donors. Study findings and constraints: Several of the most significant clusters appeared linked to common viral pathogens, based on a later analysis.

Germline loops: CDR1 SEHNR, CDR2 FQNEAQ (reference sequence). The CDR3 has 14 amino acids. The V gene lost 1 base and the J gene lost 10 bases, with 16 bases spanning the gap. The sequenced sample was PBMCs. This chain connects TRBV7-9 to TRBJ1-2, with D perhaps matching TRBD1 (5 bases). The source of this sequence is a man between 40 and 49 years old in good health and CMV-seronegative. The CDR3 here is CASSLGAGLPPYTF. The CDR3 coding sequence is TGTGCCAGCAGCTTAGGAGCGGGGCTGCCCCCCTACACCTTC.